A single sample is the source of the 24 T cell receptor beta chains below, sequenced in a study of blood T cells in healthy people across ages. Together with a sample-barcoded 5' primer, a J-beta primer mix was included in a second PCR lasting roughly 6 to 12 cycles. TCRdb reprocessed the 5' RACE reads with MiXCR, giving one entry per CDR3 protein. The sample includes hundreds of thousands of distinct CDR3 sequences, roughly 50% of them seen just once. The sample was blood. These receptors all come from a man aged 60 to 69 in good health.

The gene calls are TRBV20-1 and TRBJ1-1; D unresolved. CDR1 DFQATT and CDR2 SNEGSKA come from the germline V gene (reference sequence). The CDR3 contains 15 residues. V was shortened by 5 bases and J by 1 base, with 17 bases between the two germline ends. The CDR3 reads CSAPHTAASNTEAFF. CDR3 bases: TGCAGTGCTCCCCATACCGCGGCTTCGAACACTGAAGCTTTCTTT.

This chain connects TRBV2 to TRBJ1-2, with 10 bases aligning to TRBD1. The ends lost 2 bases at V and 8 bases at J; junction bases unmatched: 8. CDR1 and CDR2 (germline): SNHLY, FYNNEI. The CDR3 loop spans 15 amino acids. This CDR3 reads CASSESPGQGRGYTF. The CDR3 DNA is TGTGCCAGCAGTGAAAGCCCGGGACAGGGGCGAGGCTACACCTTC.

The chain is built from TRBV5-8 and TRBJ2-7; 10 nucleotides line up with TRBD2. Judging by the DNA end, TRBJ2-5 fits better; the J call may be wrong. The germline CDR1 and CDR2 sequences are SGHTS and YDEGEE. The CDR3 is 15 amino acids. CDR3 region: CASSLWLAGEETQYF. The CDR3 DNA reads TGTGCCAGCAGCTTGTGGCTAGCGGGGGAAGAGACCCAGTACTTC.

V is TRBV7-2 and J is TRBJ1-2, with 8 bases lining up with TRBD1. The CDR3 has 17 amino acids. Germline V CDR1 and CDR2: SGHTA, FQGNSA. With 1 base clipped from V and 4 bases from J, the junction kept 11 bases outside the gene matches. The CDR3, as DNA: TGTGCCAGCAGCTTAGTTGCAGGGGGCGCGAGTGGCTATGGCTACACCTTC. Its protein is CASSLVAGGASGYGYTF.

This sequence joins TRBV19 and TRBJ2-1; the match to TRBD1 covers 7 bases. Germline V lookup: CDR1 LNHDA, CDR2 SQIVND (reference sequence). Unmatched junction bases numbered 12, after V lost 6 bases and J lost 7 bases. The CDR3 length is 15 residues. The CDR3 reads CASRRFGTAENEQFF. The CDR3 nucleotides read TGTGCCAGTAGACGCTTCGGGACAGCAGAAAATGAGCAGTTCTTC.

This chain uses TRBV24-1 with TRBJ2-3, with 10 bases matching TRBD2. The CDR3 length is 16 residues. V trimming: 0 bases; J trimming: 3 bases; junction bases outside the gene matches: 2. Germline V gene sequence: CDR1 KGHDR, CDR2 SFDVKD. CDR3 residues: CATSDLASGGTDTQYF. Written as DNA, the CDR3 is TGTGCCACCAGTGATTTGGCTAGCGGGGGTACAGATACGCAGTATTTT.

This clonotype was seen ten or more times. This chain uses TRBV20-1 with TRBJ2-1; 12 nucleotides line up with TRBD2. The junction had 11 bases not matched to a gene; V was cut back by 6 bases and J by 8 bases. The CDR3 extends over 15 amino acids. CDR1 and CDR2 (germline): DFQATT, SNEGSKA (reference sequence). The CDR3 is CSASGLAGGLDEQFF. In DNA form, the CDR3 reads TGCAGTGCCAGTGGGCTAGCGGGGGGGCTGGATGAGCAGTTCTTC.

Concerning this clonotype: A read error is likely, as this CDR3 ends without the conserved phenylalanine or tryptophan. J is TRBJ2-5 and V is TRBV10-3; the D is unclear. Germline CDR1 reads ENHRY; CDR2 reads SYGVKD. Trimming removed 3 bases from V and 11 bases from J, with 16 bases in between. This CDR3 has 13 amino acids. The CDR3 loop is CAISDLANTEQYV. CDR3 DNA sequence: TGTGCCATCAGTGATTTGGCCAACACGGAGCAGTACGTC.

The chain uses TRBV10-2 and TRBJ2-7, with D tentatively TRBD1 or TRBD2 (5 bases each). The CDR3 runs 14 residues. Per the germline V gene, CDR1 is WSHSY and CDR2 is SAAADI. Between the trimmed V and J ends, which lost 5 bases and 9 bases, there was a span of 20 bases. The CDR3 reads CASSRSKSRGGQYF. The CDR3 nucleotides are TGCGCCAGCAGTCGAAGCAAAAGTCGGGGCGGGCAGTACTTC.

V usage is TRBV5-8 and J usage is TRBJ1-5; D may be TRBD1 (5 bases). The CDR3 is made up of 15 amino acids. The germline V gene has CDR1 SGHTS and CDR2 YDEGEE. V was pared by 4 bases and J by 1 base, with 12 bases between. The CDR3 DNA reads TGTGCCAGCAGCGTCGGGACGGTGAGCAATCAGCCCCAGCATTTT. Its translation is CASSVGTVSNQPQHF.

The CDR3 DNA sequence: TGTGCCAGCAGACCTACAAGGATCAGCACTGAAGCTTTCTTT. This translates into CASRPTRISTEAFF. The rearrangement joins TRBV12-3 or TRBV12-4 to TRBJ1-1; D remains unclear. The CDR3 has 14 residues. V lost 6 bases, J lost 4 bases, and 15 bases lay in between.

Concerning this clonotype: Mismatch with germline at one junction end may stem from a read error. This chain's CDR3 is CSARDGGRAYNSPLHF. The CDR3 region has the DNA TGCAGTGCTAGAGATGGCGGCAGGGCTTATAATTCACCCCTTCACTTT. This chain joins TRBV20-1 and TRBJ1-6, with D possibly matching TRBD1 (5 bases). Germline V CDR1 and CDR2: DFQATT, SNEGSKA (reference sequence). The CDR3 contains 16 residues.

V gene TRBV15 combines with J gene TRBJ1-6, with D possibly matching TRBD1 (5 bases). V was trimmed by 0 bases and J by 10 bases, leaving 10 bases between them. Germline V gives CDR1 LNHNV, CDR2 YYDKDF (reference sequence). CDR3 size: 14 residues. The CDR3 loop is CATSRDRDGSPLHF. In nucleotides, the CDR3 is TGTGCCACCAGCAGAGACAGGGATGGATCACCCCTCCACTTT.

The gene calls are TRBV9 and TRBJ2-5, with 7 bases aligning to TRBD1. The CDR3 is 16 residues long. CDR1 is SGDLS, CDR2 YYNGEE, per germline. V shed 4 bases and J 5 bases; nucleotides not matched to a gene: 14. CDR3 nucleotides: TGTGCCAGCAGCCCACGGGACAGTTCCGGGCAGGAGACCCAGTACTTC. This translates into CASSPRDSSGQETQYF.

The chain uses TRBV5-6 and TRBJ2-5; TRBD2 might be the D (5 bases). Germline CDR1 is SGHDT and CDR2 is YYEEEE. The CDR3 contains 13 residues. The V gene lost 0 bases and the J gene lost 5 bases, with 8 bases spanning the gap. DNA of the CDR3: TGTGCCAGCAGCTTGGTAGCGTTGGAGACCCAGTACTTC. This sequence encodes CASSLVALETQYF.

The sample holds a few counts of this clonotype. The rearrangement joins TRBV7-7 to TRBJ2-5; D possibly uses TRBD1 or TRBD2 (5 bases each). Germline V CDR1 and CDR2: SSHAT, FNYEAQ (reference sequence). V gave up 4 bases and J gave up 5 bases, with 14 bases separating them. The CDR3 sequence is 14 residues long. The CDR3 here is CASSSQAPGETQYF. CDR3 sequence (DNA): TGTGCCAGCAGCTCACAGGCTCCGGGGGAGACCCAGTACTTC.

The chain joins TRBV11-2 to TRBJ2-5; D call uncertain. The CDR3 extends over 15 amino acids. The V gene's germline CDR1 is SGHAT and CDR2 FQNNGV. V lost 2 bases to trimming and J lost 1 base, with 11 bases between them. CDR3 residues: CASSLTGRAQETQYF. CDR3 DNA sequence: TGTGCCAGCAGCTTAACTGGCAGAGCCCAAGAGACCCAGTACTTC.

This chain connects TRBV4-2 to TRBJ2-1; 15 bases fit TRBD2. This CDR3 is built from 16 residues. The germline gives CDR1 LGHNA, CDR2 YNFKEQ. After removal of 3 bases from V and 9 bases from J, the junction contained 6 bases not matched to a gene. CDR3: CASSHRTSGGDGEQFF. The CDR3 DNA is TGTGCCAGCAGCCACCGGACTAGCGGGGGGGATGGTGAGCAGTTCTTC.

This clonotype was counted ten times or more. This sequence joins TRBV29-1 and TRBJ2-3; 10 bases are shared with TRBD2. Germline lookup yields CDR1 SQVTM and CDR2 ANQGSEA. The CDR3 is 15 residues long. Trimming removed 6 bases from V and 6 bases from J; junction bases left unmatched: 12. CDR3 nucleotides: TGCAGCGTCCTCCAACTAGCGGGGTGGTCGGATACGCAGTATTTT. Residues: CSVLQLAGWSDTQYF.

The V and J genes are TRBV14 and TRBJ2-4, with D maybe TRBD2 (6 bases). The V gene lost 1 base and the J gene lost 1 base, with 20 bases spanning the gap. Germline CDR1 is SGHDN and CDR2 is FVKESK. The CDR3 totals 19 residues. CDR3 nucleotide sequence: TGTGCCAGCAGCCAAGGAAGACTAGGTGTTAAGGGGGCCAAAAACATTCAGTACTTC. This codes for CASSQGRLGVKGAKNIQYF.

This chain uses TRBV4-1 with TRBJ1-6, with D uncertain. The CDR3 is 13 amino acids. Germline CDR1 MGHRA, CDR2 YSYEKL. The V and J ends lost 2 bases and 10 bases respectively, with 9 bases between them. CDR3 protein: CASSQPALSPLHF. The CDR3 DNA reads as TGCGCCAGCAGCCAACCCGCATTGTCACCCCTCCACTTT.

This clonotype was found once. The CDR3 DNA sequence: TGCAGCGTTTCTAAAACTGCGTCCCAAGGGGAAAAACTGTTTTTT. Its protein is CSVSKTASQGEKLFF. The rearrangement links TRBV29-1 to TRBJ1-4, with D uncertain. In germline, CDR1 is SQVTM, CDR2 ANQGSEA. V was trimmed by 5 bases and J by 8 bases, leaving 21 bases between them. The CDR3 covers 15 residues.

The V gene is TRBV11-2, the J gene TRBJ2-3; D gene ambiguous. Per the germline V gene, CDR1 is SGHAT and CDR2 is FQNNGV. Trimming stripped 5 bases from V and 2 bases from J, with 14 bases between. CDR3 length equals 15 residues. The CDR3 DNA is TGTGCCAGCAGCAGTAGGCCACCCTTCACAGATACGCAGTATTTT. Its protein is CASSSRPPFTDTQYF.

The sample holds a few counts of this clonotype. The rearrangement uses TRBV3-1 and TRBJ2-4; 13 positions agree with TRBD2. J lost 7 bases, V lost 1 base, and 10 bases had no gene match. The CDR3 is 18 amino acids. Germline V gives CDR1 LGHDT, CDR2 YNNKEL (reference sequence). In DNA form, the CDR3 reads TGTGCCAGCAGCCAAGGGACTAGCGGGGGTGCCCTCCGGAACATTCAGTACTTC. This codes for CASSQGTSGGALRNIQYF.